These 30 T cell receptor beta chains originate from one sample sequenced in a study of blood T cell repertoires in COVID-19. Assay: immunoSEQ multiplex PCR; the TCRdb copy retains only in-frame clones and omits some. The data show 200,000 to 250,000 clones, about 85% seen once. The sequenced sample consisted of peripheral blood. The receptors here all came from a woman under 30 who had recovered from COVID-19.

The J gene is TRBJ2-2, the V gene TRBV4-1; tentative D call: TRBD1 (5 bases). Germline CDR1 reads MGHRA; CDR2 reads YSYEKL. This CDR3 has 15 amino acids. V was clipped by 1 base and J by 5 bases, with 11 bases between them. CDR3 amino acids: CASSQVYPGTGELFF. The CDR3 region has the DNA TGCGCCAGCAGCCAAGTCTACCCAGGGACCGGGGAGCTGTTTTTT.

The chain is built from TRBV30 and TRBJ1-2, with TRBD1 matching over 9 bases. CDR1 GTSNPN and CDR2 SVGIG come from the germline V gene (reference sequence). This CDR3 is built from 12 residues. The trim removed 2 bases at V and 12 bases at J, leaving 7 bases unmatched. CDR3 DNA: TGTGCCTGGAGTCAGGACAGGGGCGTGAACACCTTC. Its protein product is CAWSQDRGVNTF.

The chain employs TRBV25-1 and TRBJ1-1; D remains unclear. The V end was cut by 6 bases, the J end by 1 base, with 15 bases between. Germline lookup yields CDR1 MGHDK and CDR2 SYGVNS. This CDR3 region has 15 residues. CDR3 nucleotide sequence: TGTGCCAGCAGACCCGTGCGGGGAGGGAACACTGAAGCTTTCTTT. This gives the protein CASRPVRGGNTEAFF.

The chain has TRBV4-1 and TRBJ1-2; TRBD1 matches 7 bases. This CDR3 has 15 amino acids. Germline V gives CDR1 MGHRA, CDR2 YSYEKL. The V gene end was trimmed by 6 bases and the J gene end by 4 bases; junction bases not matched to a gene: 11. The DNA of the CDR3 is TGCGCCAGCAGGCGACCGGGACAGAGCCCCTATGGCTACACCTTC. Protein product: CASRRPGQSPYGYTF.

The chain couples TRBV20-1 to TRBJ1-2, with D possibly TRBD1 on 5 matching bases. From germline, CDR1 is DFQATT and CDR2 SNEGSKA (reference sequence). Trimming took off 2 bases at V and 8 bases at J, with 9 bases between the two ends. The CDR3 extends over 11 amino acids. The CDR3 DNA follows: TGCAGTGCTAGACAGGGTGAGGGCTACACCTTC. The encoded protein is CSARQGEGYTF.

The chain recombines TRBV2 with TRBJ2-7; TRBD2 matches 7 bases. This CDR3 contains 14 residues. J gave up 2 bases and V 4 bases, and 5 bases lay outside the gene matches. Germline V CDR1 and CDR2: SNHLY, FYNNEI. In DNA form, the CDR3 reads TGTGCCAGCAGTGGGGGCGGGAGTCCCTACGAGCAGTACTTC. Translating gives CASSGGGSPYEQYF.

This chain uses TRBV19 with TRBJ1-1; TRBD1 is a possible D gene (5 bases). The CDR3 totals 17 residues. The V gene's germline CDR1 is LNHDA and CDR2 SQIVND (reference sequence). Trimming left V 10 bases short and J 4 bases short, with 28 bases between. In nucleotides, the CDR3 is TGTGCCACAGACTACTCGGGGGTCCGCTCCGGGGGCACTGAAGCTTTCTTT. Translating it yields CATDYSGVRSGGTEAFF.

The gene calls are TRBV25-1 and TRBJ1-2, with D uncertain. Germline values: CDR1 MGHDK, CDR2 SYGVNS. The CDR3 has 12 amino acids. V lost 4 bases, J lost 4 bases, and 7 bases lay in between. The CDR3 region is CASSGAGYGYTF. The CDR3 bases are TGTGCCAGCAGTGGGGCTGGCTATGGCTACACCTTC.

The chain employs TRBV6-4 and TRBJ2-6, with D uncertain. This CDR3 is 15 amino acids long. Trimming removed 5 bases at V and 0 bases at J, with 8 bases between. Germline-derived CDR1 and CDR2 are MRHNA and SNTAGT. CDR3 amino acids: CASSTTSSGANVLTF. CDR3 DNA sequence: TGTGCCAGCAGTACGACAAGCTCTGGGGCCAACGTCCTGACTTTC.

The V and J genes are TRBV9 and TRBJ1-5, with D unresolved. Germline V gene sequence: CDR1 SGDLS, CDR2 YYNGEE. The length of the CDR3 is 14 residues. Trimming shortened V by 0 bases and J by 5 bases, and 9 bases separated the two germline ends. DNA for the CDR3: TGTGCCAGCAGCGTAGGTGGCGGGGATCAGCCCCAGCATTTT. This sequence encodes CASSVGGGDQPQHF.

The chain recombines TRBV6-1 with TRBJ1-2, with no clear D. This CDR3 has 16 residues. V lost 0 bases to trimming and J lost 2 bases, with 13 bases between them. Germline V CDR1 and CDR2: MNHNS, SASEGT. CDR3 bases: TGTGCCAGCAGTGAAGCGTACCTGGGCCAGAACTATGGCTACACCTTC. It codes for CASSEAYLGQNYGYTF.

This clone was counted a single time. V usage is TRBV14 and J usage is TRBJ2-1; D may be TRBD1 (6 bases). Trimming shortened V by 1 base and J by 7 bases, and 11 bases separated the two germline ends. Germline values: CDR1 SGHDN, CDR2 FVKESK. The CDR3 has 14 residues. The chain's CDR3 is CASSQVGTRNEQFF. The CDR3 DNA reads TGTGCCAGCAGCCAAGTCGGGACAAGGAATGAGCAGTTCTTC.

The chain has TRBV6-2 or TRBV6-3 and TRBJ1-1; D is possibly TRBD1 (5 bases). The CDR3 is 14 residues long. Germline CDR1 reads MNHEY; CDR2 reads SVGEGT. The V and J ends lost 3 bases and 2 bases respectively, with 10 bases between them. In DNA, the CDR3 is TGTGCCAGCAGTTATACAGGCCGCAACACTGAAGCTTTCTTT. Its protein product is CASSYTGRNTEAFF.

J is TRBJ2-2 and V is TRBV6-2 or TRBV6-3; 7 bases agree with TRBD2. This CDR3 comprises 18 residues. With 3 bases clipped from V and 5 bases from J, the junction kept 15 bases outside the gene matches. Germline lookup yields CDR1 MNHEY and CDR2 SVGEGT. This CDR3 is CASSYTLGRELWTGELFF. CDR3 coding DNA: TGTGCCAGCAGTTATACCCTGGGGCGGGAGTTGTGGACCGGGGAGCTGTTTTTT.

This chain uses TRBV5-1 with TRBJ2-3; a weak D match, TRBD1 (5 bases). The CDR3 covers 16 residues. CDR1 SGHRS and CDR2 YFSETQ come from the germline V gene. The V end lost 2 bases, the J end lost 0 bases, and 13 bases lay between the germline ends. CDR3 sequence reads: CASSLGQHISTDTQYF. DNA for the CDR3: TGCGCCAGCAGCTTAGGACAACACATTAGCACAGATACGCAGTATTTT.

The chain couples TRBV7-2 to TRBJ1-6; D unresolved. Deletions cut 3 bases from V and 0 bases from J, with 6 bases between. This CDR3 has 15 residues. The germline gives CDR1 SGHTA, CDR2 FQGNSA. For the CDR3, the DNA is TGTGCCAGCAGCTTGGGGAGCTCCTATAATTCACCCCTCCACTTT. Translated, it gives CASSLGSSYNSPLHF.

This clone was counted ten times or more. V and J are TRBV11-2 and TRBJ2-7; D unclear. Germline V gives CDR1 SGHAT, CDR2 FQNNGV. V was pared by 0 bases and J by 5 bases, with 11 bases between. This CDR3 comprises 14 residues. CDR3 protein: CASSLDSGPNEQYF. The DNA for the CDR3 is TGTGCCAGCAGCTTAGACTCGGGTCCCAACGAGCAGTACTTC.

The rearrangement uses TRBV6-5 and TRBJ1-1; D unresolved. Germline V lookup: CDR1 MNHEY, CDR2 SVGAGI. The length of the CDR3 is 14 residues. The V gene lost 6 bases and the J gene lost 6 bases, with 17 bases spanning the gap. This chain's CDR3 is CASRGVSPGAEAFF. In nucleotides, the CDR3 is TGTGCCAGCAGGGGCGTTTCCCCGGGAGCTGAAGCTTTCTTT.

This rearrangement joins TRBV15 to TRBJ1-1; 8 bases match TRBD1. V lost 5 bases and J lost 4; bases outside the gene matches: 9. This CDR3 is built from 15 residues. The V gene's germline CDR1 is LNHNV and CDR2 YYDKDF (reference sequence). CDR3 sequence: CATSLPGQGGTEAFF. For the CDR3, the DNA is TGTGCCACCAGCTTACCAGGACAGGGTGGCACTGAAGCTTTCTTT. Together with reference TRBV15 and TRBJ1-1, the CDR3 gives the full variable domain: DAMVIQNPRYQVTQFGKPVTLSCSQTLNHNVMYWYQQKSSQAPKLLFHYYDKDFNNEADTPDNFQSRRPNTSFCFLDIRSPGLGDTAMYLCATSLPGQGGTEAFFGQGTRLTVV.

This chain uses TRBV4-1 with TRBJ2-7, with 10 nucleotides matching TRBD2. Per germline, CDR1 MGHRA and CDR2 YSYEKL. The V gene end was trimmed by 3 bases and the J gene end by 0 bases; junction bases not matched to a gene: 11. The CDR3 covers 18 residues. The CDR3 region is CASSQVGLAVLFSYEQYF. In DNA form, the CDR3 reads TGCGCCAGCAGCCAGGTTGGACTAGCGGTATTATTCTCCTACGAGCAGTACTTC.

The chain combines TRBV9 with TRBJ2-3; the D gene is possibly TRBD2 (5 bases). Germline loops: CDR1 SGDLS, CDR2 YYNGEE. The CDR3 is made up of 14 amino acids. V gave up 0 bases and J gave up 2 bases, with 7 bases separating them. For the CDR3, the DNA is TGTGCCAGCAGCGTAGGTAGCGTCACAGATACGCAGTATTTT. Its protein is CASSVGSVTDTQYF.

This sequence joins TRBV4-1 and TRBJ2-3, with 8 bases matching TRBD2. The V and J ends lost 4 bases and 1 base, in that order; junction bases with no gene match: 7. The CDR3 length is 16 residues. Germline V gives CDR1 MGHRA, CDR2 YSYEKL. In DNA, the CDR3 is TGCGCCAGCAGCCTAGTACTAGCGGATGGCACAGATACGCAGTATTTT. Translating gives CASSLVLADGTDTQYF.

This chain uses TRBV7-2 with TRBJ1-4; TRBD1 matches at 11 bases. CDR3 size: 15 residues. Germline CDR1 reads SGHTA; CDR2 reads FQGNSA. Germline trimming cut 5 bases from V and 8 bases from J; bases unmatched to any gene: 7. The DNA for the CDR3 is TGTGCCAGCAGCCCATCCGGGACAGGGGGAGAAAAACTGTTTTTT. It translates to CASSPSGTGGEKLFF.

The chain has TRBV10-2 and TRBJ1-1; a weak D match, TRBD1 (5 bases). The V end was cut by 6 bases, the J end by 5 bases, with 7 bases between. CDR1 WSHSY and CDR2 SAAADI come from the germline V gene. The CDR3 has 11 residues. The CDR3: CASSPGTEAFF. The CDR3 nucleotides read TGCGCCAGCAGCCCAGGGACTGAAGCTTTCTTT.

This clone was detected only once. The chain carries TRBV5-1 and TRBJ2-5, with D possibly matching TRBD2 (6 bases). This CDR3 comprises 11 residues. V was cut by 4 bases and J by 5 bases, with 6 bases left in between. Germline lookup yields CDR1 SGHRS and CDR2 YFSETQ. The CDR3, as DNA: TGCGCCAGCAGCGGAGGGGAGACCCAGTACTTC. Its translation: CASSGGETQYF.

J is TRBJ2-7 and V is TRBV19, with D possibly TRBD1 on 5 matching bases. V lost 2 bases and J lost 6, with 14 bases in between. The CDR3 has 14 amino acids. The germline gives CDR1 LNHDA, CDR2 SQIVND (reference sequence). The CDR3 DNA follows: TGTGCCAGTAGTATAAGTCAGGGTTCCGGCGAGCAGTACTTC. Translating it yields CASSISQGSGEQYF.

This chain uses TRBV11-1 with TRBJ1-6; possible D gene TRBD1, 5 bases. Deletions cut 5 bases from V and 2 bases from J, with 13 bases between. The CDR3 has 16 residues. Germline CDR1 SGHAT, CDR2 FQDESV (reference sequence). CDR3 protein: CASSRDYQAYNSPLHF. In DNA, the CDR3 is TGTGCCAGCAGCCGGGACTACCAGGCCTATAATTCACCCCTCCACTTT.

The table lists this clone with a count of one. The V gene is TRBV6-2 or TRBV6-3, the J gene TRBJ1-1; TRBD1 aligns across 9 bases. The V segment lost 4 bases and the J segment 2 bases; nucleotides outside the gene matches: 14. This CDR3 is 18 amino acids long. The germline V gene has CDR1 MNHEY and CDR2 SVGEGT. CDR3 in DNA: TGTGCCAGCAGTTTCACCTTAACAGGGGGCGCGGTAAACACTGAAGCTTTCTTT. Protein: CASSFTLTGGAVNTEAFF.

CDR3 in amino acids: CATSGLADKNTGELFF. Written as DNA, the CDR3 is TGTGCCACTTCGGGACTAGCGGACAAGAACACCGGGGAGCTGTTTTTT. The chain joins TRBV25-1 to TRBJ2-2, with TRBD2 matching over 11 bases. The CDR3 is 16 amino acids. The V gene's germline CDR1 is MGHDK and CDR2 SYGVNS. V shed 10 bases, J shed 1 base, and the junction held 8 bases outside the gene matches.

This chain uses TRBV20-1 with TRBJ2-5; 7 bases align to TRBD1. Germline trimming cut 3 bases from V and 4 bases from J; bases unmatched to any gene: 11. The CDR3 length is 15 residues. Germline V CDR1 and CDR2: DFQATT, SNEGSKA (reference sequence). The CDR3 sequence: CSASDPRQGRETQYF. In DNA, the CDR3 is TGCAGTGCTAGTGACCCAAGACAGGGCCGAGAGACCCAGTACTTC.